The 3 T cell receptor beta chains below come from one sample, sequenced in a study of T cells in localized non-small cell lung cancer. Assay: immunoSEQ multiplex PCR; the TCRdb copy retains only in-frame clones and omits some. The table records 90,000 to 95,000 clones, roughly 86% of them present only once. The sequences come from peripheral blood, collected before any cancer treatment. These receptor sequences come from a man between 40 and 70 years old with stage I squamous cell lung carcinoma.

The count of this clone is one. This rearrangement joins TRBV7-2 to TRBJ1-5; 10 positions agree with TRBD1. Germline V gives CDR1 SGHTA, CDR2 FQGNSA. V gave up 5 bases and J gave up 8 bases; unmatched junction bases: 15. The CDR3 is 17 residues long. The CDR3 loop is CASSPQGTGVPGEPQHF. The DNA of the CDR3 is TGTGCCAGCAGCCCTCAAGGGACAGGGGTACCAGGCGAGCCCCAGCATTTT.

The chain combines TRBV4-3 with TRBJ2-3; either TRBD1 or TRBD2 may fit D (7 bases each). V dropped 0 bases and J dropped 4 bases, with 20 bases sitting between them. Germline V gene sequence: CDR1 LGHNA, CDR2 YSLEER. The CDR3 is made up of 18 amino acids. The CDR3 region has the DNA TGCGCCAGCAGCCAAGATCTCGGGGAGGGGGCTGAGGCAGATACGCAGTATTTT. It encodes CASSQDLGEGAEADTQYF.

This chain links TRBV7-8 with TRBJ2-3, with D unclear. The CDR3 loop spans 13 amino acids. Looked up from germline, CDR1 is SGHVS and CDR2 is FQNEAQ. V was shortened by 3 bases and J by 0 bases, with 4 bases between the two germline ends. The CDR3 spells CASSLGSTDTQYF. The CDR3 bases are TGTGCCAGCAGCTTGGGCAGCACAGATACGCAGTATTTT.